This TCR beta chain was recovered during a study of T cells in Graves' hyperthyroidism and ophthalmopathy. This clonotype was observed at least ten times. Amplification of TCR beta CDR3 regions was performed using RNA transcripts as template. First-round RT-PCR targeting the TCR CDR3 was performed with the HTBI primer set. TCRdb reprocessed the multiplex PCR reads via MiXCR and lists one record per CDR3 protein. In the table there are over 150,000 distinct CDR3 sequences, around 17% of which are singletons. Trimming cost V 1 base and J 5 bases, with 12 bases left between them. Germline CDR1 and CDR2: SGHAT and FQNNGV. This CDR3 contains 14 residues.

The rearrangement joins TRBV11-2 to TRBJ2-7; maybe TRBD1 (6 bases). The sequenced sample consisted of blood. This TCR derives from a woman in her 50s with Graves' hyperthyroidism. CDR3: CASSLGDTLHEQYF. The CDR3 DNA is TGTGCCAGCAGCTTAGGGGACACCCTCCACGAGCAGTACTTC. The full variable domain, in which reference TRBV11-2 and TRBJ2-7 provide the parts outside the CDR3, is EAGVAQSPRYKIIEKRQSVAFWCNPISGHATLYWYQQILGQGPKLLIQFQNNGVVDDSQLPKDRFSAERLKGVDSTLKIQPAKLEDSAVYLCASSLGDTLHEQYFGPGTRLTVT.